What follows are 9 T cell receptor beta chains derived from one specimen sequenced in a study of T cell responses to AZD1222 COVID-19 vaccine. Only in-frame clones appear in the TCRdb table, and some are missing; sequencing was by immunoSEQ multiplex PCR. The data contain roughly 150,000 clones, 92% of them singletons. Sequencing was performed on peripheral blood, taken on day 0 of AZD1222 vaccination. The source is an adult in good health.

The rearrangement joins TRBV6-5 to TRBJ1-1, with D possibly matching TRBD1 (5 bases). Trimming left V 2 bases short and J 2 bases short, with 6 bases between. CDR3 length equals 13 residues. Looked up from germline, CDR1 is MNHEY and CDR2 is SVGAGI. The DNA of the CDR3 is TGTGCCAGCAGTTACGACAGAAACACTGAAGCTTTCTTT. Translation: CASSYDRNTEAFF.

The genes are TRBV18 and TRBJ2-7, with D perhaps assigned TRBD1 or TRBD2 (6 bases each). The germline V gene encodes CDR1 KGHSH and CDR2 LQKENI. The length of the CDR3 is 13 residues. Between the trimmed V and J ends, which lost 4 bases and 4 bases, there was a span of 11 bases. In DNA, the CDR3 is TGTGCCAGCTCACTAGCGGACAGATACGAGCAGTACTTC. It yields the protein CASSLADRYEQYF.

The CDR3 DNA reads TGCGCCAGCAGCTTGGGTTTCGAGGGGGTTAGTGGCTACACCTTC. Protein: CASSLGFEGVSGYTF. The V call is TRBV5-1, the J call TRBJ1-2; D might be TRBD1 (6 bases). Germline CDR1 SGHRS, CDR2 YFSETQ. V dropped 0 bases and J dropped 7 bases, with 16 bases sitting between them. The CDR3 is made up of 15 amino acids.

The chain employs TRBV6-1 and TRBJ2-7; 9 nucleotides line up with TRBD2. V dropped 4 bases and J dropped 6; count of bases not matched to a gene: 13. The CDR3 is 16 amino acids. Germline assignment: CDR1 MNHNS and CDR2 SASEGT. Written as DNA, the CDR3 is TGTGCCAGCAGTGGTCACTCTGGACTAGCGTCGCCCGAGCAGTACTTC. It is translated as CASSGHSGLASPEQYF.

The chain uses TRBV24-1 and TRBJ1-2, with 10 bases that match TRBD1. Germline-derived CDR1 and CDR2 are KGHDR and SFDVKD. The J segment lost 8 bases and the V segment lost 5 bases, leaving 7 bases of the junction unmatched. CDR3 length: 14 residues. CDR3 protein: CATSAGTGEQGYTF. In nucleotides, the CDR3 is TGTGCCACCAGTGCCGGGACAGGGGAACAGGGCTACACCTTC.

V and J are TRBV15 and TRBJ1-4; maybe TRBD1 (5 bases). The V end was cut by 1 base, the J end by 5 bases, with 11 bases between. This CDR3 is 15 amino acids long. Germline values: CDR1 LNHNV, CDR2 YYDKDF (reference sequence). The CDR3 DNA is TGTGCCACCAGCAGAGGTGGGACCGACAATGAAAAACTGTTTTTT. Its protein product is CATSRGGTDNEKLFF.

The chain has TRBV9 and TRBJ2-4, with D possibly being TRBD1 (5 bases). This CDR3 has 17 residues. CDR1 is SGDLS and CDR2 is YYNGEE in the germline V gene. Trimming pared 0 bases from V and 2 bases from J, leaving 15 bases between. Here the CDR3 DNA reads TGTGCCAGCAGCGTAGAGGGGCTAGATTCCTCCAAAAACATTCAGTACTTC. Its translation is CASSVEGLDSSKNIQYF.

This rearrangement joins TRBV13 to TRBJ2-4; either TRBD1 or TRBD2 may fit D (5 bases each). Germline CDR1 and CDR2: PRHDT and FYEKMQ (reference sequence). The CDR3 has 15 residues. V lost 2 bases and J 5 bases, leaving 13 bases between the germline ends. In DNA form, the CDR3 reads TGTGCCAGCAGCTTATATTGGGACGGCCAAAACATTCAGTACTTC. Residues: CASSLYWDGQNIQYF.

The chain joins TRBV9 to TRBJ2-1, with 8 bases that match TRBD2. J gave up 6 bases and V 0 bases, and 8 bases lay outside the gene matches. The CDR3 contains 16 residues. CDR1 SGDLS and CDR2 YYNGEE come from the germline V gene. Written as DNA, the CDR3 is TGTGCCAGCAGCGTAGCGCCCTTGACTAGCGTCAATGAGCAGTTCTTC. Protein sequence: CASSVAPLTSVNEQFF.